This TCR beta chain was identified during a study of blood T cell repertoires in COVID-19. Germline V gene sequence: CDR1 GTSNPN, CDR2 SVGIG (reference sequence). This CDR3 contains 15 residues. V shed 2 bases, J shed 6 bases, and the junction held 9 bases outside the gene matches. Sequenced by immunoSEQ multiplex PCR; TCRdb stores in-frame clones only, minus some. Here the sample spans fewer than 150,000 clones, approximately 87% being singletons. Sequenced sample: peripheral blood. The sequence came from a woman between 55 and 75 years old with acute or convalescent COVID-19. This chain links TRBV30 with TRBJ1-1, with 10 bases that match TRBD1. The CDR3 loop is CAWSKRQGAWAEAFF. The CDR3 region has the DNA TGTGCCTGGAGTAAGAGACAGGGGGCCTGGGCTGAAGCTTTCTTT.